Below are 2 T cell receptor beta chains sequenced from a single sample in a study of cytomegalovirus exposure and HLA in healthy donors. The method was immunoSEQ multiplex PCR; TCRdb's version includes in-frame clones alone and lacks a portion of them. Of fewer than 400,000 clones listed, approximately 85% are singletons. Specimen: PBMCs. The source is a man aged 25-45 years in good health and CMV-seronegative.

V is TRBV11-3 and J is TRBJ2-7; 7 bases are a match to TRBD1. This CDR3 has 15 residues. Trimming took 1 base from V and 3 from J; bases not matched to a gene: 6. Germline V lookup: CDR1 SGHNT, CDR2 YENEEA. This CDR3 reads CASSLVRDRYYEQYF. DNA of the CDR3: TGTGCCAGCAGCTTAGTCCGGGACAGATACTACGAGCAGTACTTC.

V gene TRBV4-1 combines with J gene TRBJ2-1, with D tentatively TRBD2 (6 bases). The CDR3 spans 15 residues. V gave up 3 bases and J gave up 7 bases, with 16 bases separating them. CDR1 is MGHRA, CDR2 YSYEKL, per germline. CDR3 sequence: CASSHGRWGRNEQFF. The CDR3 DNA follows: TGCGCCAGCAGCCACGGCCGTTGGGGGAGGAATGAGCAGTTCTTC.